Listed below are T cell receptor beta chains from one sample, sequenced in a study of blood T cell repertoires in COVID-19. The protocol was immunoSEQ multiplex PCR, while the TCRdb copy is restricted to in-frame clones and leaves out a portion. The sample records fewer than 200,000 clones, about four fifths being singletons. The material sequenced was peripheral blood. Receptors were obtained from a man in his 60s with acute or convalescent COVID-19. Each CDR3 is given with its conserved first and last residue. Clone sizes are given selectively: once, few, many, or a class where the clone is expanded.

V	size	J	CDR3
TRBV21-1	once	TRBJ2-2	CASSKVERDTGELFF
TRBV14	NA	TRBJ1-2	CASTPGGPSYGYTF
TRBV28	NA	TRBJ2-7	CASSQQTAYEQYF
TRBV18	NA	TRBJ1-4	CASSLGQLTTNEKLFF
TRBV7-9	NA	TRBJ1-6	CASSPSGDNSPLHF
TRBV12-3/TRBV12-4	NA	TRBJ2-7	CASTADSYEQYF
TRBV28	NA	TRBJ1-2	CASSFMGQGARDYGYTF
TRBV19	NA	TRBJ2-3	CASRVGPGFTDTQYF
TRBV29-1	few	TRBJ1-3	CSGGGAGNTIYF
TRBV29-1	NA	TRBJ1-4	CSVANEKLFF
TRBV6-5	few	TRBJ2-1	CASSRDRYNEQFF
TRBV19	NA	TRBJ1-5	CASRIRDQPQHF
TRBV19	NA	TRBJ2-1	CASSLASTPYNEQFF
TRBV19	NA	TRBJ1-1	CASSQAGGNTEAFF
TRBV15	NA	TRBJ1-2	CATSGGQGGNYGYTF
TRBV5-1	few	TRBJ2-3	CASSLEGGQGRPDTQYF
TRBV12-5	NA	TRBJ2-7	CASGLVRVFGVGQCTYEQYF
TRBV12-5	once	TRBJ1-5	CASGPDTYQPQHF
TRBV7-2	NA	TRBJ1-4	CASTPRVGGNEKLFF
TRBV29-1	NA	TRBJ1-2	CSAGTGANYGYTF
TRBV4-1	few	TRBJ2-7	CASSIEAGTSSYEQYF
TRBV24-1	NA	TRBJ2-3	CATSFAESGDISTDTQYF
TRBV3-1/TRBV3-2	NA	TRBJ1-2	CASSPTGTRQTNYGYTF